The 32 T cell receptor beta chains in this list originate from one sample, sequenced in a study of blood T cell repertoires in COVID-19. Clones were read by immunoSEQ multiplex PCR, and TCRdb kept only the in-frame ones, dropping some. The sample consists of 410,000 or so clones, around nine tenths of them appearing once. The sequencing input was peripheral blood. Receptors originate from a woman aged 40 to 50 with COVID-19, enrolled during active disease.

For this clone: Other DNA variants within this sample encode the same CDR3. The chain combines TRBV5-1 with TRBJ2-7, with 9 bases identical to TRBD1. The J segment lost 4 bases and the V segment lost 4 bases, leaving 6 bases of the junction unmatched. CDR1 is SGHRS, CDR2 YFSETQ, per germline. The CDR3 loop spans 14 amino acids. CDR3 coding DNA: TGCGCCAGCAGCCTCGGACAGGGGTCGTACGAGCAGTACTTC. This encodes CASSLGQGSYEQYF.

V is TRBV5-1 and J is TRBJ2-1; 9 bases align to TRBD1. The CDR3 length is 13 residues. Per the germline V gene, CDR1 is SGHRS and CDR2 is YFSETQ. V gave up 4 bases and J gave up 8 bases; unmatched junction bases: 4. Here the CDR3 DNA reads TGCGCCAGCAGCCGGGACAGGGAGTATGAGCAGTTCTTC. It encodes CASSRDREYEQFF.

The CDR3 DNA follows: TGTGCCAGCAGTTTAGGGGCGAATTCACCCCTCCACTTT. It codes for CASSLGANSPLHF. The rearrangement joins TRBV12-3 or TRBV12-4 to TRBJ1-6, with D hard to call. Trimming left V 1 base short and J 7 bases short, with 5 bases between. The CDR3 is made up of 13 amino acids.

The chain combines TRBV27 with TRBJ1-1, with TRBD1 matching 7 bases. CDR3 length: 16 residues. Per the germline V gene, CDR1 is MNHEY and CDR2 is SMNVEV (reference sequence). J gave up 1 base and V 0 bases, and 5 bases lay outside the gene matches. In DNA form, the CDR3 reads TGTGCCAGCAGTTTATCCCTGGGACAGCCGAACACTGAAGCTTTCTTT. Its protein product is CASSLSLGQPNTEAFF.

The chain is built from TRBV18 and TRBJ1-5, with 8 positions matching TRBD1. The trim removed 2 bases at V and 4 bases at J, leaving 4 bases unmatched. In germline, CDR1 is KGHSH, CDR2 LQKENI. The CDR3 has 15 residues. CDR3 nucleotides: TGTGCCAGCTCACCATCGACAGGGGCTAATCAGCCCCAGCATTTT. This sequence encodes CASSPSTGANQPQHF.

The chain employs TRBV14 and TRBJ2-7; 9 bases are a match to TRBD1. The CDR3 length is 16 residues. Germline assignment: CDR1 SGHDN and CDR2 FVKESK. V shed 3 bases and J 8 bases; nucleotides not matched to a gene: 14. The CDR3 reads CASSQLRNRGPGQQYF. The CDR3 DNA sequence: TGTGCCAGCAGCCAGCTAAGGAACAGGGGGCCGGGCCAGCAGTACTTC.

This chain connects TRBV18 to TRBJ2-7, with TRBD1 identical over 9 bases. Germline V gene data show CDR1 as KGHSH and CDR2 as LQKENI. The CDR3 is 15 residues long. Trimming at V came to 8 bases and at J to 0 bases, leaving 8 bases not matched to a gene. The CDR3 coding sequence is TGTGCCAGCCGATCCGGGACAGGGCGCTCCTACGAGCAGTACTTC. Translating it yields CASRSGTGRSYEQYF.

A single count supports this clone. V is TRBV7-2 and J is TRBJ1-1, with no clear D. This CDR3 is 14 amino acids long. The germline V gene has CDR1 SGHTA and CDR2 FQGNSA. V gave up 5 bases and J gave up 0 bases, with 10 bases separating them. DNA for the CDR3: TGTGCCAGCAGCCTATACGAAATGAACACTGAAGCTTTCTTT. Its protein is CASSLYEMNTEAFF. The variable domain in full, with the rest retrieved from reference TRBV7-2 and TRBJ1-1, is GAGVSQSPSNKVTEKGKDVELRCDPISGHTALYWYRQSLGQGLEFLIYFQGNSAPDKSGLPSDRFSAERTGGSVSTLTIQRTQQEDSAVYLCASSLYEMNTEAFFGQGTRLTVV.

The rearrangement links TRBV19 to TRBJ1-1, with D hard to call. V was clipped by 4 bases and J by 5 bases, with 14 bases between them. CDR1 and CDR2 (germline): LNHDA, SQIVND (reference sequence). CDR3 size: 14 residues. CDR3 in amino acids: CASSTQAGGTEAFF. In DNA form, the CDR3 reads TGTGCCAGTAGTACCCAGGCAGGAGGGACTGAAGCTTTCTTT.

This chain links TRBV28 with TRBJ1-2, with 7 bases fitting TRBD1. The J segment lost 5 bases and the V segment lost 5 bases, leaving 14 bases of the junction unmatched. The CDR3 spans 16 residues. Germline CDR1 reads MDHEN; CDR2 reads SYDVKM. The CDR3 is CASSPLRDSGRYGYTF. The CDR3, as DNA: TGTGCCAGCAGTCCTCTCAGGGACAGCGGAAGATATGGCTACACCTTC.

The CDR3 spells CASSYGDWGTSYEQYF. Written as DNA, the CDR3 is TGTGCCAGCAGCTATGGAGACTGGGGGACATCCTACGAGCAGTACTTC. The chain has TRBV6-2 or TRBV6-3 and TRBJ2-7; the D gene is possibly TRBD1 (6 bases). Trimming stripped 6 bases from V and 1 base from J, with 19 bases between. The V gene's germline CDR1 is MNHEY and CDR2 SVGEGT. This CDR3 is built from 16 residues.

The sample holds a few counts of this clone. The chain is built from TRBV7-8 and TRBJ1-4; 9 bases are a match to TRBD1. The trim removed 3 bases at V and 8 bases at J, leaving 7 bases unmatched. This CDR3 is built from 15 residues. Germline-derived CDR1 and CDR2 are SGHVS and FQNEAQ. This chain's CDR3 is CASSLDRGSREKLFF. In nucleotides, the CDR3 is TGTGCCAGCAGCTTGGACAGGGGATCGCGGGAAAAACTGTTTTTT. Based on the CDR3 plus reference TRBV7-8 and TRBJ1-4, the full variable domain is GAGVSQSPRYKVAKRGQDVALRCDPISGHVSLFWYQQALGQGPEFLTYFQNEAQLDKSGLPSDRFFAERPEGSVSTLKIQRTQQEDSAVYLCASSLDRGSREKLFFGSGTQLSVL.

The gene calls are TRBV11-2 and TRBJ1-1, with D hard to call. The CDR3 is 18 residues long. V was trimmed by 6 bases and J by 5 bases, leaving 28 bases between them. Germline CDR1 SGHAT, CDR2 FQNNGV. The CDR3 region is CASRSLRGISKPGTEAFF. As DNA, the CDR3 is TGTGCCAGCAGATCTCTCCGGGGTATTTCCAAACCCGGGACTGAAGCTTTCTTT.

CDR3 sequence (DNA): TGTGCCAGCAGCGGGACAGGTCTAAGCTATGGCTACACCTTC. Encoded protein: CASSGTGLSYGYTF. The V call is TRBV7-9, the J call TRBJ1-2; TRBD1 matches 8 bases. This CDR3 comprises 14 residues. Germline V gene data show CDR1 as SEHNR and CDR2 as FQNEAQ (reference sequence). After removal of 5 bases from V and 4 bases from J, the junction contained 6 bases not matched to a gene.

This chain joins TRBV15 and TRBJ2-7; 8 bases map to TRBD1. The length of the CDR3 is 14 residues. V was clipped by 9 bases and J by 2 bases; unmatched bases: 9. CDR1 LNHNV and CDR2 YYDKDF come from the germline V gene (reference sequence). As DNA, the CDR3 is TGTGCCACTATGCTTCGACAGGGGCCCTACGAGCAGTACTTC. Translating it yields CATMLRQGPYEQYF.

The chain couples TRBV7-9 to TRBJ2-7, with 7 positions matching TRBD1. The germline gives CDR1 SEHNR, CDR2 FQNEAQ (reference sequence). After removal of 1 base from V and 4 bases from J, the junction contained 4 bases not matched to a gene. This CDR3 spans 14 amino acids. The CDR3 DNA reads TGTGCCAGCAGCTTAGGGACAGGTCATTACGAGCAGTACTTC. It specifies CASSLGTGHYEQYF.

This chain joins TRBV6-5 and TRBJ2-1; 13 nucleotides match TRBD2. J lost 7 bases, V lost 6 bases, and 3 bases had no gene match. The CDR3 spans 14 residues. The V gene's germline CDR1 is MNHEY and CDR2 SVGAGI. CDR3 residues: CASSGTSGINEQFF. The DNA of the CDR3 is TGTGCCAGCAGCGGGACTAGCGGGATTAATGAGCAGTTCTTC.

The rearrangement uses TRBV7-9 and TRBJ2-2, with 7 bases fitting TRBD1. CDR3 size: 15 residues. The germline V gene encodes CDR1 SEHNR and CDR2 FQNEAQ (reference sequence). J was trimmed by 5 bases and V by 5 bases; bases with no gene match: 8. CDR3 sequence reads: CASSARQGGTGELFF. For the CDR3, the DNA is TGTGCCAGCAGCGCCAGACAGGGCGGGACCGGGGAGCTGTTTTTT.

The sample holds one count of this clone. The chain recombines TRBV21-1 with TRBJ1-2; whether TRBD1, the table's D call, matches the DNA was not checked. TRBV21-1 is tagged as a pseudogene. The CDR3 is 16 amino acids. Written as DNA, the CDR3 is TGTGCCAGCAGCTCCCGGGATTGGAGGGGGCGTGGGACCTACACCTTC. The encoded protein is CASSSRDWRGRGTYTF.

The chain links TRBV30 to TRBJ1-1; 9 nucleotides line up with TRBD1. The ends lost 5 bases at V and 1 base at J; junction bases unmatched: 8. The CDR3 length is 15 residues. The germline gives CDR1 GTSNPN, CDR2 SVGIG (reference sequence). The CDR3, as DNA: TGTGCCTGGGAAAGGACAGGGGCGTCGAACACTGAAGCTTTCTTT. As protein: CAWERTGASNTEAFF. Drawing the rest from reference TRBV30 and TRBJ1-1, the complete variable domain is SQTIHQWPATLVQPVGSPLSLECTVEGTSNPNLYWYRQAAGRGLQLLFYSVGIGQISSEVPQNLSASRPQDRQFILSSKKLLLSDSGFYLCAWERTGASNTEAFFGQGTRLTVV.

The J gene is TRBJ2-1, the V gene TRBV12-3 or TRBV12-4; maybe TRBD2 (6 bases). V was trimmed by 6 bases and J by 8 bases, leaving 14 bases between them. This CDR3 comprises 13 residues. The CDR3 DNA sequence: TGTGCCAGCAGGAGGGACTCCCTCGATGAGCAGTTCTTC. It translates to CASRRDSLDEQFF.

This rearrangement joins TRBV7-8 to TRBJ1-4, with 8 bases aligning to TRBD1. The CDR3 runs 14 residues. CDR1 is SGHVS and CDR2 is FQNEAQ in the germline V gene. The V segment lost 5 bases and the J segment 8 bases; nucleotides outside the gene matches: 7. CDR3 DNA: TGTGCCAGCAGCCGAGACAGGGGAGGAGAAAAACTGTTTTTT. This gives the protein CASSRDRGGEKLFF.

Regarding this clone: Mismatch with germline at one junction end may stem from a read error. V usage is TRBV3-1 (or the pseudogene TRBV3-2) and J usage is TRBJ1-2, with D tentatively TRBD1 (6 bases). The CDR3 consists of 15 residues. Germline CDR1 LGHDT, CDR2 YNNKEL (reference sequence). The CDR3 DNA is TGTGCCAGCAGCTATACCGGGGGGCAAGGTATTGGCCACACCTTC. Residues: CASSYTGGQGIGHTF.

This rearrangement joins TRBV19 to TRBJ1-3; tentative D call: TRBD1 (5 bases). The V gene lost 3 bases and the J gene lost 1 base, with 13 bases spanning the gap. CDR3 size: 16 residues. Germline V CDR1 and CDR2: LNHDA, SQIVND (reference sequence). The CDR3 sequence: CASSMERGKSGNTIYF. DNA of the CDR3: TGTGCCAGTAGTATGGAAAGGGGAAAATCTGGAAACACCATATATTTT.

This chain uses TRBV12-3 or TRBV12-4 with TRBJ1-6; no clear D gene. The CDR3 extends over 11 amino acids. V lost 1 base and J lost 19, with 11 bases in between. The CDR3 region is CASSLGGPVHF. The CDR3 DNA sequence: TGTGCCAGCAGTTTAGGCGGCCCAGTACACTTT.

The DNA for the CDR3 is TGTGCCTGGAGTAGGTCAGGGGGCGCCTTCCAGCCCCAGCATTTT. It is translated as CAWSRSGGAFQPQHF. The J gene is TRBJ1-5, the V gene TRBV30, with 8 positions matching TRBD1. Germline V gives CDR1 GTSNPN, CDR2 SVGIG (reference sequence). The ends lost 2 bases at V and 7 bases at J; junction bases unmatched: 10. The CDR3 consists of 15 residues.

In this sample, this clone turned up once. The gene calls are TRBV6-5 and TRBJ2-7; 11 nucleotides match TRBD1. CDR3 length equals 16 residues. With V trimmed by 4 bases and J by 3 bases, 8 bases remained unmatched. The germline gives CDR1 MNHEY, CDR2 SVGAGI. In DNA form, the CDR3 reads TGTGCCAGCAGTTCACCGGACAGGGGGCATTTCTACGAGCAGTACTTC. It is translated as CASSSPDRGHFYEQYF.

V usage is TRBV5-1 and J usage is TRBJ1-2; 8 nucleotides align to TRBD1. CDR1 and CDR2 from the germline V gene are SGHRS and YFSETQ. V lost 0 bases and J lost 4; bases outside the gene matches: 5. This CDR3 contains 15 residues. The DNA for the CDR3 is TGCGCCAGCAGCTTGGAGTACAGGGGGAGCTATGGCTACACCTTC. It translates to CASSLEYRGSYGYTF.

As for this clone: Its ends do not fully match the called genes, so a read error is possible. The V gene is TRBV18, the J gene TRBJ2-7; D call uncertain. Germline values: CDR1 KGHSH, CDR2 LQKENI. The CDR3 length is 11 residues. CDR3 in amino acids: CASSSSYELYF. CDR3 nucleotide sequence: TGTGCCAGCTCATCTTCCTACGAGCTGTACTTC.

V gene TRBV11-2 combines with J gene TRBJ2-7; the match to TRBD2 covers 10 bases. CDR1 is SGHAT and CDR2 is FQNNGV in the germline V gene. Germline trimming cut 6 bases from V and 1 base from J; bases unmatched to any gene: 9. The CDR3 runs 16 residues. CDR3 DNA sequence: TGTGCCAGCAGGGATATAGCGGGAGGACCATCCTACGAGCAGTACTTC. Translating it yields CASRDIAGGPSYEQYF.

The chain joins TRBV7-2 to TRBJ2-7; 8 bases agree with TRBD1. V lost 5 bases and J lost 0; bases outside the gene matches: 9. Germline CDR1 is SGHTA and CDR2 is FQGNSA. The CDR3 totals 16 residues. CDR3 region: CASSKGQGTRSYEQYF. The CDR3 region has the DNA TGTGCCAGCAGCAAAGGACAGGGAACCCGCTCCTACGAGCAGTACTTC.

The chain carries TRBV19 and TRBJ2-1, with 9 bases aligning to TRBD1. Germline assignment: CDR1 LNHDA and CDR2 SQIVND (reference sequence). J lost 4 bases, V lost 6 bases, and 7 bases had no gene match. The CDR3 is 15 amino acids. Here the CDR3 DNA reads TGTGCCAGTAGCGACAGGGGGTCCAGTTACAATGAGCAGTTCTTC. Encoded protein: CASSDRGSSYNEQFF.